The next 19 T cell receptor beta chains were all read from a single sample in a study of Graves' ophthalmopathy and Graves' hyperthyroidism. TCR beta CDR3 regions were amplified from RNA transcripts. The first-round RT-PCR employed HTBI primers together with the Qiagen OneStep RT-PCR kit. A multiplex PCR was then performed as the second round. In TCRdb, the multiplex PCR reads were re-called with MiXCR into one record per CDR3 protein. Here the sample spans roughly 500,000 distinct CDR3 sequences, under 15% being singletons. Sequencing used blood. The receptors were gathered from a woman in her 30s with Graves' ophthalmopathy.

Only a few counts were recorded for this clonotype. The chain uses TRBV28 and TRBJ2-1; possibly TRBD1 for D (5 bases). The V end lost 2 bases, the J end lost 11 bases, and 7 bases lay between the germline ends. This CDR3 has 11 residues. Germline V gene sequence: CDR1 MDHEN, CDR2 SYDVKM. The CDR3 region is CASSLGAKQFF. The CDR3 DNA is TGTGCCAGCAGTTTAGGGGCGAAGCAGTTCTTC.

This clonotype has a handful of counts. The V and J genes are TRBV3-1 and TRBJ2-5, with no clear D. The CDR3 runs to 14 residues. Trimming took 3 bases from V and 3 from J, leaving 11 bases between them. Germline CDR1 LGHDT, CDR2 YNNKEL (reference sequence). CDR3: CASSQLGPEETQYF. CDR3 in DNA: TGTGCCAGCAGCCAGCTTGGACCGGAAGAGACCCAGTACTTC.

The chain couples TRBV12-3 or TRBV12-4 to TRBJ2-7, with TRBD1 identical over 11 bases. Trimming cost V 8 bases and J 4 bases; bases outside gene matches: 10. This CDR3 region has 15 residues. The CDR3 loop is CASSPRGQGAYEQYF. The CDR3 DNA sequence: TGTGCCAGCTCCCCCCGTGGACAGGGGGCATACGAGCAGTACTTC.

The chain uses TRBV18 and TRBJ2-7, with D possibly being TRBD1 (6 bases). The V gene lost 6 bases and the J gene lost 0 bases, with 15 bases spanning the gap. Germline V gene lookup returns CDR1 KGHSH and CDR2 LQKENI. CDR3 length: 15 residues. CDR3 DNA sequence: TGTGCCAGCTCGAAAGGACAGAGTCGCTCCTACGAGCAGTACTTC. This sequence encodes CASSKGQSRSYEQYF.

This clonotype was picked up one time. At one end, the junction sequence differs from germline, possibly due to a read error. V and J are TRBV28 and TRBJ2-4; TRBD1 aligns across 8 bases. The CDR3 length is 14 residues. The germline CDR1 and CDR2 sequences are MDHEN and SYDVKM. The CDR3 sequence: CASSNGRTGKEVDF. For the CDR3, the DNA is TGTGCCAGCAGTAACGGACGGACAGGGAAGGAGGTTGACTTC.

This clonotype was seen only a few times. A read error may produce the germline difference seen at one junction end. The chain couples TRBV28 to TRBJ1-6; D unresolved. This CDR3 has 12 amino acids. CDR1 and CDR2 from the germline V gene are MDHEN and SYDVKM. CDR3 amino acids: CASSPAFSHLHF. In DNA, the CDR3 is TGTGCCAGCAGTCCCGCCTTTTCACACCTCCACTTT.

The V gene is TRBV11-1, the J gene TRBJ1-3; 11 positions agree with TRBD1. CDR1 and CDR2 (germline): SGHAT, FQDESV (reference sequence). J gave up 2 bases and V 5 bases, and 5 bases lay outside the gene matches. The CDR3 contains 16 residues. The CDR3 loop reads CASSPRGQGAGNTIYF. CDR3 DNA: TGTGCCAGCAGCCCCCGGGGACAGGGGGCTGGAAACACCATATATTTT.

V gene TRBV11-1 combines with J gene TRBJ1-2; D gene ambiguous. The CDR3 sequence is 16 residues long. V was shortened by 3 bases and J by 8 bases, with 22 bases between the two germline ends. Germline loops: CDR1 SGHAT, CDR2 FQDESV (reference sequence). In DNA, the CDR3 is TGTGCCAGCAGCTTTGGCCCTGAGGACCCCGTTGAGGGCTACACCTTC. This translates into CASSFGPEDPVEGYTF.

This clonotype showed up many times. The J gene is TRBJ1-2, the V gene TRBV12-3 or TRBV12-4; 7 bases align to TRBD1. V lost 5 bases, J lost 8 bases, and 8 bases stayed unmatched. CDR3 length: 13 amino acids. CDR3 in amino acids: CASSPGGVGGYTF. CDR3 in DNA: TGTGCCAGCAGTCCAGGGGGGGTTGGAGGCTACACCTTC.

The table lists this clonotype with many counts. The CDR3 loop reads CASSQDIRSAEAFF. The CDR3 coding sequence is TGTGCCAGCAGCCAAGATATCCGTAGTGCTGAAGCTTTCTTT. The V and J genes are TRBV3-1 and TRBJ1-1; D is uncertain. Germline-derived CDR1 and CDR2 are LGHDT and YNNKEL (reference sequence). The V and J ends lost 0 bases and 6 bases respectively, with 11 bases between them. The CDR3 loop spans 14 amino acids. The full variable domain, in which reference TRBV3-1 and TRBJ1-1 provide the parts outside the CDR3, is DTAVSQTPKYLVTQMGNDKSIKCEQNLGHDTMYWYKQDSKKFLKIMFSYNNKELIINETVPNRFSPKSPDKAHLNLHINSLELGDSAVYFCASSQDIRSAEAFFGQGTRLTVV.

This clonotype was picked up many times. The V and J genes are TRBV2 and TRBJ2-2, with 9 nucleotides matching TRBD1. Germline CDR1 and CDR2: SNHLY and FYNNEI. The CDR3 is made up of 16 amino acids. The junction had 11 bases not matched to a gene; V was cut back by 7 bases and J by 5 bases. CDR3 DNA sequence: TGTGCCAGCACGGACTTGGACAGGGGAGGAACCGGGGAGCTGTTTTTT. It codes for CASTDLDRGGTGELFF.

This clonotype has a count of ten or more. The rearrangement joins TRBV27 to TRBJ1-6; no firm D call. Germline CDR1 and CDR2: MNHEY and SMNVEV (reference sequence). V was cut by 8 bases and J by 6 bases, with 14 bases left in between. The CDR3 contains 14 residues. Written as DNA, the CDR3 is TGTGCCAGCGGATCCGGATCAAGTAATTCACCCCTCCACTTT. Translating it yields CASGSGSSNSPLHF.

Many counts were recorded for this clonotype. This chain uses TRBV27 with TRBJ1-6; 7 positions match TRBD1. CDR3 length: 15 residues. Trimming took 5 bases from V and 8 from J; bases not matched to a gene: 9. CDR1 is MNHEY, CDR2 SMNVEV, per germline (reference sequence). The CDR3 region is CASSPRQGRDSPLHF. CDR3 in DNA: TGTGCCAGCAGTCCGAGACAGGGTAGAGATTCACCCCTCCACTTT.

This clonotype was counted many times. This sequence joins TRBV29-1 and TRBJ1-5, with D tentatively TRBD1 (6 bases). Trimming stripped 0 bases from V and 4 bases from J, with 13 bases between. CDR3 size: 15 residues. Per germline, CDR1 SQVTM and CDR2 ANQGSEA. The chain's CDR3 is CSVEEVATGNQPQHF. DNA of the CDR3: TGCAGCGTTGAAGAGGTTGCCACAGGGAATCAGCCCCAGCATTTT. The full variable domain, its missing parts supplied by reference TRBV29-1 and TRBJ1-5, is SAVISQKPSRDICQRGTSLTIQCQVDSQVTMMFWYRQQPGQSLTLIATANQGSEATYESGFVIDKFPISRPNLTFSTLTVSNMSPEDSSIYLCSVEEVATGNQPQHFGDGTRLSIL.

In its sample, this clonotype was seen a few times. The rearrangement joins TRBV27 to TRBJ2-7, with 9 bases identical to TRBD1. The CDR3 totals 13 residues. Germline CDR1 MNHEY, CDR2 SMNVEV (reference sequence). The junction had 6 bases not matched to a gene; V was cut back by 6 bases and J by 6 bases. The CDR3 here is CASSGQGNSEQYF. The CDR3 nucleotides are TGTGCCAGCAGCGGACAGGGGAATTCCGAGCAGTACTTC.

This clonotype was seen at least ten times. This rearrangement joins TRBV28 to TRBJ2-7, with D perhaps assigned TRBD1 or TRBD2 (5 bases each). This CDR3 region has 14 residues. Germline lookup yields CDR1 MDHEN and CDR2 SYDVKM. The germline V and J ends were trimmed by 2 bases and 5 bases, with 13 bases remaining between them. Here the CDR3 DNA reads TGTGCCAGCAGTTTAGGTGGGGGTTTCGACGAGCAGTACTTC. Residues: CASSLGGGFDEQYF.

There are many counts of this clonotype. V usage is TRBV27 and J usage is TRBJ2-7; 12 bases map to TRBD1. CDR3 length: 17 residues. J lost 0 bases, V lost 6 bases, and 9 bases had no gene match. Germline-derived CDR1 and CDR2 are MNHEY and SMNVEV (reference sequence). The CDR3 loop reads CASRRDRGLLSSYEQYF. In DNA, the CDR3 is TGTGCCAGCAGAAGGGACAGGGGGCTCCTAAGCTCCTACGAGCAGTACTTC.

This clonotype has at least ten counts. This chain joins TRBV12-5 and TRBJ1-5, with 8 nucleotides matching TRBD1. Germline V gives CDR1 LGHNT, CDR2 FRNRAP. The CDR3 consists of 15 residues. V lost 5 bases, J lost 4 bases, and 7 bases stayed unmatched. The CDR3 sequence: CASGHSRQGNQPQHF. The CDR3 bases are TGTGCTAGTGGTCATTCAAGACAGGGGAATCAGCCCCAGCATTTT.

CDR3 sequence: CASSPRGAGLYEQYF. Here the CDR3 DNA reads TGTGCCAGCTCGCCGAGGGGTGCGGGGCTCTACGAGCAGTACTTC. This chain links TRBV6-1 with TRBJ2-7; perhaps TRBD2 as D (6 bases). This CDR3 has 15 residues. Germline V lookup: CDR1 MNHNS, CDR2 SASEGT. Trimming pared 8 bases from V and 3 bases from J, leaving 20 bases between.